These 4 T cell receptor beta chains were sequenced from one sample in a study of blood T cell repertoires in COVID-19. TCRdb keeps only in-frame clones here, not all; method: immunoSEQ multiplex PCR. The sample records around 470,000 clones, 75% to 90% being singletons. The sequenced sample consisted of peripheral blood. Receptors were obtained from a man between 18 and 29 years old with COVID-19, enrolled during active disease.

In its sample, this clone was seen once. The DNA for the CDR3 is TGTGCCAGCTCACCTCTGACAGGGGGCAAATCTGGGGCCAACGTCCTGACTTTC. It codes for CASSPLTGGKSGANVLTF. The chain joins TRBV18 to TRBJ2-6, with 10 bases matching TRBD1. Per germline, CDR1 KGHSH and CDR2 LQKENI. V shed 3 bases and J 1 base; nucleotides not matched to a gene: 6. The CDR3 spans 18 residues. Full variable domain (outside the CDR3, taken from reference TRBV18 and TRBJ2-6): NAGVMQNPRHLVRRRGQEARLRCSPMKGHSHVYWYRQLPEEGLKFMVYLQKENIIDESGMPKERFSAEFPKEGPSILRIQQVVRGDSAAYFCASSPLTGGKSGANVLTFGAGSRLTVL.

The chain carries TRBV11-2 and TRBJ2-3; 12 positions agree with TRBD2. After removal of 4 bases from V and 4 bases from J, the junction contained 6 bases not matched to a gene. CDR3 length: 16 residues. Germline V gene data show CDR1 as SGHAT and CDR2 as FQNNGV. CDR3 sequence (DNA): TGTGCCAGCAGCTCCCTAGCGGGAGGGCTCTCAGATACGCAGTATTTT. It yields the protein CASSSLAGGLSDTQYF.

The V call is TRBV10-3, the J call TRBJ2-3; the match to TRBD2 covers 7 bases. The CDR3 totals 18 residues. Per germline, CDR1 ENHRY and CDR2 SYGVKD. Trimming at V came to 6 bases and at J to 2 bases, leaving 17 bases not matched to a gene. CDR3 in DNA: TGTGCCATCAGCGACCCCCTTGGACTAGTAGGGCCCACAGATACGCAGTATTTT. Its translation: CAISDPLGLVGPTDTQYF.

The chain combines TRBV12-3 or TRBV12-4 with TRBJ2-4; no clear D gene. V lost 3 bases and J lost 7, with 4 bases in between. This CDR3 is 11 amino acids long. DNA for the CDR3: TGTGCCAGCAGTTTGGCTAACATTCAGTACTTC. Residues: CASSLANIQYF.